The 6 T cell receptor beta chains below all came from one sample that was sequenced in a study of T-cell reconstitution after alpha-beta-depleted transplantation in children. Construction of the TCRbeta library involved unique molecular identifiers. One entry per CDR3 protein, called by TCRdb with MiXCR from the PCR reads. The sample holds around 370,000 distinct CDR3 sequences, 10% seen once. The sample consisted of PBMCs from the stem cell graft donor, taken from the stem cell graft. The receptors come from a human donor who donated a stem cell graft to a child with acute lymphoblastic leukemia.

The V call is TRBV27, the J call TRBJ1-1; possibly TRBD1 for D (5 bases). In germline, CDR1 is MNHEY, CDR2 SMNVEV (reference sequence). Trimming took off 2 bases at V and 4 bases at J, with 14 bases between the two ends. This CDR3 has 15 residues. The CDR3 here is CASSLRGGSGTEAFF. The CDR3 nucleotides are TGTGCCAGCAGTTTACGGGGGGGGTCGGGCACTGAAGCTTTCTTT.

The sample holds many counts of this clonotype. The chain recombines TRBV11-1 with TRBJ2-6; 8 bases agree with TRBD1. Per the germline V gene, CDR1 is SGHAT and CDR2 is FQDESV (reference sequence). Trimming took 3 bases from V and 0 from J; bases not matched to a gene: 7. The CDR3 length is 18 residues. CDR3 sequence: CASSFRDRPLSGANVLTF. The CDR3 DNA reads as TGTGCCAGCAGCTTCCGGGACAGGCCACTCTCTGGGGCCAACGTCCTGACTTTC.

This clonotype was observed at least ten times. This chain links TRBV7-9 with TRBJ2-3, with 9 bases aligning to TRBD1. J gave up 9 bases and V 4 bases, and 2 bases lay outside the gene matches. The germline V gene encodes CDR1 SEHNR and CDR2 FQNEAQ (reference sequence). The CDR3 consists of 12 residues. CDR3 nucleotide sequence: TGTGCCAGCAGCTCGGGACAGGGCACGCAGTATTTT. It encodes CASSSGQGTQYF.

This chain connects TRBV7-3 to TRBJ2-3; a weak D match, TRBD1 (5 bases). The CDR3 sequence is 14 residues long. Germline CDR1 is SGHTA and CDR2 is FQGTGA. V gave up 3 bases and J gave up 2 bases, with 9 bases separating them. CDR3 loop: CASSLTAYTDTQYF. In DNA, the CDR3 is TGTGCCAGCAGCTTGACAGCTTACACAGATACGCAGTATTTT.

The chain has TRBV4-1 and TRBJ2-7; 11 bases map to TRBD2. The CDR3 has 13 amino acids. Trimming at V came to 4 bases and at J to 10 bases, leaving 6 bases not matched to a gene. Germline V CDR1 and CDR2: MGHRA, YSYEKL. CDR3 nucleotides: TGCGCCAGCAGCCTCGGACTAGCGGGCGACCAGTACTTC. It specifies CASSLGLAGDQYF.

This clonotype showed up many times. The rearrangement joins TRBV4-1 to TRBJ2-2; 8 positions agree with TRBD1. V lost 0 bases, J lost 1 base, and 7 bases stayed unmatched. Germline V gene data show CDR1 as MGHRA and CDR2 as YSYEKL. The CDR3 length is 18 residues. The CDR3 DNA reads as TGCGCCAGCAGCCAAGATAGCGGCAGGGGGCAGAACACCGGGGAGCTGTTTTTT. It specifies CASSQDSGRGQNTGELFF.